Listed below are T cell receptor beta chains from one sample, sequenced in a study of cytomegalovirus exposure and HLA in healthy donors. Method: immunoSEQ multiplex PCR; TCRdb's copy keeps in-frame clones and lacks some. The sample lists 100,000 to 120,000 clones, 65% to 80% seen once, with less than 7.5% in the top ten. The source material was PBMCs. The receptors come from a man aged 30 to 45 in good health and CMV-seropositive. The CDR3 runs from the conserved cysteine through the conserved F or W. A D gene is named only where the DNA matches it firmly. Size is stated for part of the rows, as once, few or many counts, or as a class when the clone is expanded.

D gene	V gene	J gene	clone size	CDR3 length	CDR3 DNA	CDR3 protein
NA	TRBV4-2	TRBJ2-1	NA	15	TGTGCCAGCAGCCCCTTGGCGGGGGCCCGCAATGAGCAGTTCTTC	CASSPLAGARNEQFF
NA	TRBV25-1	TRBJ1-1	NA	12	TGTGCCAGCAGTGGTCCGGGGGGAGAAGCTTTCTTT	CASSGPGGEAFF
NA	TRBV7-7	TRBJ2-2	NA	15	TGTGCCAGCAGCTCAGGAGCGGGCCTCACCGGGGAGCTGTTTTTT	CASSSGAGLTGELFF
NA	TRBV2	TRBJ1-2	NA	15	TGTGCCAGCAGTGAAGAACGGTTTGCTAACTATGGCTACACCTTC	CASSEERFANYGYTF
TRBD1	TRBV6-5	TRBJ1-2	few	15	TGTGCCAGCAGTTACAAGGGACAGGGAGATAATGGCTACACCTTC	CASSYKGQGDNGYTF
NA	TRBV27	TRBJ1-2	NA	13	TGTGCCAGCAGTTTAGGCAGGGGCTATGGCTACACCTTC	CASSLGRGYGYTF
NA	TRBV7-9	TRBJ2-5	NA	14	TGTGCCAGCAGCTTAGACAGGTACCAAGAGACCCAGTACTTC	CASSLDRYQETQYF
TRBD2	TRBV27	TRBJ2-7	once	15	TGTGCCAGCAGTCTCAAAGCGGGGGGGAGCTACGAGCAGTACTTC	CASSLKAGGSYEQYF
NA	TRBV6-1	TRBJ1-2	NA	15	TGTGCCAGCAGGACCGGGACTAAAGGTAGCTATGGCTACACCTTC	CASRTGTKGSYGYTF
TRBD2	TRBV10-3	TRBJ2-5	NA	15	TGTGCCATCAGTGATTTAGCGGGGGGTCAAGAGACCCAGTACTTC	CAISDLAGGQETQYF
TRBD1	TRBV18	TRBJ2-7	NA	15	TGTGCCAGCTCAGCCGCCGGGACAGGGGGCTTGGCGCAGTACTTC	CASSAAGTGGLAQYF
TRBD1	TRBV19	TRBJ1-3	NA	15	TGTGCCAGTATGGAACAGGGGCACTCTGGAAACACCATATATTTT	CASMEQGHSGNTIYF
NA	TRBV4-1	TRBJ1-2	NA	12	TGCGCCAGCAGCCAAGTCGGAGGGGGCTACACCTTC	CASSQVGGGYTF
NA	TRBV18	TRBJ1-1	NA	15	TGTGCCAGCTCACCACCGGGGCTCTCGAACACTGAAGCTTTCTTT	CASSPPGLSNTEAFF
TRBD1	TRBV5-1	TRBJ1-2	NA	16	TGCGCCAGCAGCCCCGCGTGGGACAGGGGAATTTTGGGCTACACCTTC	CASSPAWDRGILGYTF
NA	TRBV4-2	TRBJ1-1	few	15	TGTGCCAGCAGCCAAGCACAGAACAAGAACACTGAAGCTTTCTTT	CASSQAQNKNTEAFF
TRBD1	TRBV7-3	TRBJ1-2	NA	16	TGTGCCAGCAGCTCGGGGACAGGGAGGCCCCTCGATGGCTACACCTTC	CASSSGTGRPLDGYTF
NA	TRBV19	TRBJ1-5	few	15	TGTGCCAGTAACCGCCAGGGACAAGGCAATCAGCCCCAGCATTTT	CASNRQGQGNQPQHF
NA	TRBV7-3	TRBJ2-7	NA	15	TGTGCCAGCAGCCGAACGACAGTTTCGTTCTACGAGCAGTACTTC	CASSRTTVSFYEQYF
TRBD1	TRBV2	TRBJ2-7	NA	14	TGTGCCAGCAGCCTCCCCGGGACAGGTTACGAGCAGTACTTC	CASSLPGTGYEQYF
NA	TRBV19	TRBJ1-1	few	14	TGTGCCAGTAGTGCCCGGGCCGGGAGCACTGAAGCTTTCTTT	CASSARAGSTEAFF
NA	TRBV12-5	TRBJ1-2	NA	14	TGTGCTAGTGGTTCCTTTGGACTGGGCTATGGCTACACCTTC	CASGSFGLGYGYTF
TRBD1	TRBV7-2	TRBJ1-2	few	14	TGTGCCAGCAGCCATGACAGGGGGTCATCGGGCTACACCTTC	CASSHDRGSSGYTF
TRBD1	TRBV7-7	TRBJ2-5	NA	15	TGTGCTAGCAGCTTCCGACAGGGGGCTGGTGAGACCCAGTACTTC	CASSFRQGAGETQYF
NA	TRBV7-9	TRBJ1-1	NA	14	TGTGCCAGCAGCGTAATATTAGATGGTACCGAAGCTTTCTTT	CASSVILDGTEAFF
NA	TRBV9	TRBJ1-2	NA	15	TGTGCCAGCAGCGTAGGTAGTGATCCCGCCTATGGCTACACCTTC	CASSVGSDPAYGYTF
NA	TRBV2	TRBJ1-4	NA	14	TGTGCCAGCAGCTACAGGGTTAGAAATGAAAAACTGTTTTTT	CASSYRVRNEKLFF
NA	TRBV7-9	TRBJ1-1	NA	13	TGTTCCAGCAGTCAAGGGGCCGAAGGTGGAGCTTTCTTT	CSSSQGAEGGAFF
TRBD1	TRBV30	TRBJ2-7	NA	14	TGTGCCTGCCCTCCGGGACAGGACTCCTACGAGCAGTACTTC	CACPPGQDSYEQYF
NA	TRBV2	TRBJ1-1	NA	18	TGTGCCAGCAGTGATCCTTTTAAAGAGTTCGGGAGGAACACTGAAGCTTTCTTT	CASSDPFKEFGRNTEAFF
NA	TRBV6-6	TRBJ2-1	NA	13	TGTGCCAGCAGTTATTTTGGCGAGGGAGAGCAGTTCTTC	CASSYFGEGEQFF
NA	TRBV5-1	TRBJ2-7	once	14	TGCGCCAGCACATGGGGGAAGGGGGACTACGAGCAGTACTTC	CASTWGKGDYEQYF
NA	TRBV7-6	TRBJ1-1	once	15	TGTGCCAGCAGCCCCGCGGGAGGACCGACCACTGAAGCTTTCTTT	CASSPAGGPTTEAFF
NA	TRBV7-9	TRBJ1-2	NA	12	TGTGCCAGCAGCCCGGGGGGCCTTGGCTACACCTTC	CASSPGGLGYTF
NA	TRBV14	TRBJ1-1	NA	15	TGTGCCAGCAGCCAAGAAGGGAGGGGATTGGCTGAAGCTTTCTTT	CASSQEGRGLAEAFF
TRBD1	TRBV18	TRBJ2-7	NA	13	TGTGCCAGCTCACGGGACAGGAACTACGAGCAGTACTTC	CASSRDRNYEQYF
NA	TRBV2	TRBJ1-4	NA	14	TGTGCCAGCGGTTCCGGGACATCGAATGAAAAACTGTTTTTT	CASGSGTSNEKLFF
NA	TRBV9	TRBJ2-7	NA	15	TGTGCCAGCAGCGTGGGGCCCGCCAGCTCCTACGAGCAGTACTTC	CASSVGPASSYEQYF
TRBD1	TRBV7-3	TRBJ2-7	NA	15	TGTGCCAGCAGCTCCGAGTACAGGGGGCTTAGCGAGCAGTACTTC	CASSSEYRGLSEQYF
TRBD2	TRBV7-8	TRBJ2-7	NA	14	TGTGCCAGCAGCCCTAGCGGGGGGGCCTACGAGCAGTACTTC	CASSPSGGAYEQYF
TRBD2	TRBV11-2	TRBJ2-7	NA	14	TGTGCCAGCAGCCCGAGAGCGGGGGACGGCGAGCAGTACTTC	CASSPRAGDGEQYF
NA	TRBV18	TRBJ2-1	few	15	TGTGCCAGCTCCCTTGACCGGGGAGGTCTCTCGGAGCAGTTCTTC	CASSLDRGGLSEQFF
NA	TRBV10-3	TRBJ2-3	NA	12	TGTGCCATCAAATCGTTGACAGATACGCAGTATTTT	CAIKSLTDTQYF
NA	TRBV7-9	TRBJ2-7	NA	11	TGTTCCAGCAGCTTATCTTCCGAGCAGTACTTC	CSSSLSSEQYF
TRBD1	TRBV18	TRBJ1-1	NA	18	TGTGCCAGCTCAAAGACATCGCGTCCCGGGACAGGGGAGACCGAAGCTTTCTTT	CASSKTSRPGTGETEAFF
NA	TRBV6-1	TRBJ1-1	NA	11	TGTGCCAGCAGGTTAAACACTGAAGCTTTCTTT	CASRLNTEAFF
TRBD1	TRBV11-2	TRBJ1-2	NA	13	TGTGCCAGCGTACAGGGGAAAACTTATGGCTACACCTTC	CASVQGKTYGYTF
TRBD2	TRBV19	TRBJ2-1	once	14	TGTGCCAGTTCGACTAGCGGGGGTTACAATGAGCAGTTCTTC	CASSTSGGYNEQFF
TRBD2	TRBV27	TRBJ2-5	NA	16	TGTGCCAGCAGTAGCGGGGGGGCGTCAGGTGCAGAGACCCAGTACTTC	CASSSGGASGAETQYF
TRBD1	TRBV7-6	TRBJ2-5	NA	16	TGTGCCAGCAGCTTAATGTTACAGGGGGCAAAAGAGACCCAGTACTTC	CASSLMLQGAKETQYF
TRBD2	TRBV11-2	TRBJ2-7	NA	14	TGTGCCAGCAGCTTTAGCGGGGGGATCAACGAGCAGTACTTC	CASSFSGGINEQYF
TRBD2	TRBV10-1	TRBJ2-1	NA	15	TGCGCCAGCAGTTCGACTAGCGGGGGGCCCAATGAGCAGTTCTTC	CASSSTSGGPNEQFF
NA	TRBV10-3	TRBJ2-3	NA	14	TGTGCCATCAGTGCACCGACTAGTTCAGATACGCAGTATTTT	CAISAPTSSDTQYF
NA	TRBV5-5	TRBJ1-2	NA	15	TGTGCCAGCAGCTTGGGTGCGTCTGCTAACTATGGCTACACCTTC	CASSLGASANYGYTF
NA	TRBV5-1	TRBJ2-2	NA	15	TGCGCCAGCAGCTTAGGGACAACGAACACCGGGGAGCTGTTTTTT	CASSLGTTNTGELFF
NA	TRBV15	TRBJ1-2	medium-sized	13	TGTGCCACCAGCAGAGCAGGGAAAGGAGGCTACACCTTC	CATSRAGKGGYTF